One and the same sample provided the 14 T cell receptor beta chains below, sequenced in a study of cytomegalovirus exposure and HLA in healthy donors. Researchers ran the PCR with 60 Vbeta and 13 Jbeta primers. Using immunoSEQ multiplex PCR, the repertoire was profiled, and TCRdb retains in-frame clones only, with some absent. The sample consists of 180,000 or so clones, around four fifths of them appearing once. Source material: PBMCs. The receptors shown here come from a woman aged 45-60 years in good health and CMV-seropositive.

The chain recombines TRBV7-8 with TRBJ2-7; 8 positions agree with TRBD1. The CDR3 loop spans 14 amino acids. Losses at the gene ends were 5 bases for V and 2 bases for J; bases not matched to a gene: 5. CDR1 and CDR2 (germline): SGHVS, FQNEAQ. CDR3 protein: CASSPGTGAYEQYF. In nucleotides, the CDR3 is TGTGCCAGCAGCCCCGGGACAGGAGCCTACGAGCAGTACTTC.

This rearrangement joins TRBV6-5 to TRBJ2-7; 7 nucleotides match TRBD1. This CDR3 has 15 residues. The V gene's germline CDR1 is MNHEY and CDR2 SVGAGI. Germline trimming cut 5 bases from V and 3 bases from J; bases unmatched to any gene: 10. DNA of the CDR3: TGTGCCAGCAGTACCCAACCGGGACAGTACTACGAGCAGTACTTC. This gives the protein CASSTQPGQYYEQYF.

With regard to this clone: One end of the junction varies from germline; a read error may be responsible. This chain joins TRBV4-1 and TRBJ2-4; TRBD1 might be the D (6 bases). Germline CDR1 is MGHRA and CDR2 is YSYEKL. The CDR3 consists of 19 residues. As DNA, the CDR3 is TGCGCCAGCAGCCAAGATAGGGCTAACAGGGTGGGAGCCAAAAACAGTCAGTACTTC. This encodes CASSQDRANRVGAKNSQYF.

The rearrangement links TRBV19 to TRBJ2-7, with D unclear. Germline CDR1 reads LNHDA; CDR2 reads SQIVND (reference sequence). The CDR3 length is 13 residues. The ends were cut back, 4 bases at V and 2 bases at J, with 9 bases in the middle. The CDR3 region is CASSNAEPYEQYF. Here the CDR3 DNA reads TGTGCCAGTAGTAACGCGGAACCCTACGAGCAGTACTTC.

In its sample, this clone was seen once. This chain links TRBV5-1 with TRBJ1-5, with D maybe TRBD1 (6 bases). V was clipped by 5 bases and J by 2 bases, with 14 bases between them. The CDR3 is made up of 15 amino acids. Per the germline V gene, CDR1 is SGHRS and CDR2 is YFSETQ. CDR3 sequence reads: CASSSGEGGNQPQHF. The CDR3 DNA is TGCGCCAGCAGTTCCGGGGAGGGGGGCAATCAGCCCCAGCATTTT.

This clone has a single count. In nucleotides, the CDR3 is TGTGCCAGCAGCTTTGGGACAGGGAAGTTCGGGGAGCTGTTTTTT. Protein product: CASSFGTGKFGELFF. This chain uses TRBV5-6 with TRBJ2-2; TRBD1 matches at 9 bases. The junction had 6 bases not matched to a gene; V was cut back by 2 bases and J by 7 bases. The CDR3 is made up of 15 amino acids. CDR1 is SGHDT and CDR2 is YYEEEE in the germline V gene.

The chain joins TRBV4-3 to TRBJ2-3; D might be TRBD1 (5 bases). The germline V gene has CDR1 LGHNA and CDR2 YSLEER. The germline V and J ends were trimmed by 4 bases and 2 bases, with 10 bases remaining between them. The CDR3 has 14 amino acids. In DNA form, the CDR3 reads TGCGCCAGCAGCCTAGACAGTAACACAGATACGCAGTATTTT. As protein: CASSLDSNTDTQYF.

The V gene is TRBV4-1, the J gene TRBJ1-1, with D hard to call. Germline V gives CDR1 MGHRA, CDR2 YSYEKL. The CDR3 loop spans 15 amino acids. The V gene lost 1 base and the J gene lost 1 base, with 10 bases spanning the gap. The DNA of the CDR3 is TGCGCCAGCAGCCAAGGGGCAGGCCCGAACACTGAAGCTTTCTTT. It specifies CASSQGAGPNTEAFF.

This chain links TRBV30 with TRBJ1-1, with a tentative D call TRBD1 (5 bases). Germline-derived CDR1 and CDR2 are GTSNPN and SVGIG (reference sequence). This CDR3 has 13 amino acids. V lost 8 bases and J 5 bases, leaving 18 bases between the germline ends. This CDR3 reads CATTTGAGTEAFF. Written as DNA, the CDR3 is TGTGCCACTACGACCGGGGCGGGGACTGAAGCTTTCTTT.

This clone occurred a few times. This chain links TRBV5-1 with TRBJ1-3, with 8 nucleotides matching TRBD1. This CDR3 is built from 14 residues. Germline CDR1 and CDR2: SGHRS and YFSETQ. V shed 5 bases, J shed 4 bases, and the junction held 5 bases outside the gene matches. This CDR3 is CASRKGQEGNTIYF. The CDR3 DNA reads as TGCGCCAGCAGGAAGGGACAGGAAGGAAACACCATATATTTT.

The V call is TRBV10-1, the J call TRBJ1-1; no definite D call. Germline lookup yields CDR1 WNHNN and CDR2 SYGVQD (reference sequence). V gave up 6 bases and J gave up 5 bases, with 10 bases separating them. This CDR3 comprises 12 residues. The CDR3 bases are TGCGCCAGCAGCGAGGGAGGGACTGAAGCTTTCTTT. Translated, it gives CASSEGGTEAFF.

The chain employs TRBV19 and TRBJ2-4; weak D call: TRBD1 (6 bases). Trimming took off 7 bases at V and 6 bases at J, with 16 bases between the two ends. The germline V gene encodes CDR1 LNHDA and CDR2 SQIVND (reference sequence). This CDR3 is built from 14 residues. CDR3 loop: CASKLTGSSNIQYF. DNA for the CDR3: TGTGCCAGTAAACTCACAGGGAGCTCAAACATTCAGTACTTC.

This chain links TRBV28 with TRBJ2-2; tentative D call: TRBD2 (6 bases). This CDR3 is 15 amino acids long. Germline CDR1 MDHEN, CDR2 SYDVKM. Trimming removed 6 bases from V and 3 bases from J, with 14 bases in between. The CDR3 is CASRYPGLHTGELFF. The CDR3 coding sequence is TGTGCCAGCAGATACCCGGGACTTCACACCGGGGAGCTGTTTTTT.

This clone has a single count. J is TRBJ1-5 and V is TRBV4-3; 7 bases align to TRBD1. Per germline, CDR1 LGHNA and CDR2 YSLEER. The CDR3 runs 16 residues. The junction had 11 bases not matched to a gene; V was cut back by 0 bases and J by 9 bases. DNA for the CDR3: TGCGCCAGCAGCCAAGATTGGAGGGGGCCACCACGGCCCCAGCATTTT. Its translation is CASSQDWRGPPRPQHF.